Each of the 13 T cell receptor beta chains below was sequenced from the same sample in a study of control samples from healthy donors and cancer patients. The method was immunoSEQ multiplex PCR; TCRdb's version includes in-frame clones alone and lacks a portion of them. The table has approximately 150,000 clones, about 90% seen once. The specimen sequenced was blood. Receptors originate from a woman aged 40 to 50 in good health.

This clone was seen just once. The chain joins TRBV4-1 to TRBJ2-3; 8 bases agree with TRBD2. The CDR3 runs to 19 residues. The junction had 12 bases not matched to a gene; V was cut back by 1 base and J by 0 bases. Germline values: CDR1 MGHRA, CDR2 YSYEKL. CDR3 nucleotides: TGCGCCAGCAGCCAAGTTGCGGGGGGCGGTCTCACTAGCACAGATACGCAGTATTTT. This translates into CASSQVAGGGLTSTDTQYF.

This clone was observed a few times. The V and J genes are TRBV2 and TRBJ1-4; 7 bases line up with TRBD1. Germline values: CDR1 SNHLY, CDR2 FYNNEI. V dropped 6 bases and J dropped 8; count of bases not matched to a gene: 9. The CDR3 runs 14 residues. The CDR3 DNA sequence: TGTGCCAGCAGCCGGGACTCACAGGGGGAAAAACTGTTTTTT. Its translation is CASSRDSQGEKLFF.

The chain carries TRBV5-6 and TRBJ1-2; tentatively, D is TRBD1 (5 bases). The CDR3 runs 15 residues. Germline CDR1 and CDR2: SGHDT and YYEEEE. Trimming took off 4 bases at V and 1 base at J, with 14 bases between the two ends. CDR3 DNA sequence: TGTGCCAGCAGCCCTGACCTGGGGCGTAACTATGGCTACACCTTC. Translated, it gives CASSPDLGRNYGYTF.

This chain links TRBV6-5 with TRBJ1-1, with 7 bases that match TRBD1. The CDR3 is 13 residues long. With V trimmed by 4 bases and J by 7 bases, 6 bases remained unmatched. CDR1 is MNHEY and CDR2 is SVGAGI in the germline V gene. CDR3 in amino acids: CASSWGQTNEAFF. Written as DNA, the CDR3 is TGTGCCAGCAGTTGGGGACAGACGAATGAAGCTTTCTTT.

The chain uses TRBV18 and TRBJ1-2; 8 bases are shared with TRBD1. The germline gives CDR1 KGHSH, CDR2 LQKENI. After removal of 2 bases from V and 3 bases from J, the junction contained 8 bases not matched to a gene. This CDR3 is 16 amino acids long. The CDR3 reads CASSPSAGGADYGYTF. Here the CDR3 DNA reads TGTGCCAGCTCACCATCGGCAGGGGGCGCGGACTATGGCTACACCTTC.

Turning to this clone: Within the sample, other DNA sequences also encode this same CDR3. This rearrangement joins TRBV27 to TRBJ1-1, with D perhaps matching TRBD1 (5 bases). The length of the CDR3 is 13 residues. Trimming pared 2 bases from V and 2 bases from J, leaving 6 bases between. CDR1 and CDR2 (germline): MNHEY, SMNVEV (reference sequence). CDR3 loop: CASSLQGNTEAFF. The CDR3 nucleotides are TGTGCCAGCAGTTTACAGGGAAACACTGAAGCTTTCTTT.

The chain carries TRBV18 and TRBJ2-1, with TRBD1 identical over 10 bases. Trimming took 5 bases from V and 4 from J; bases not matched to a gene: 11. CDR3 length equals 17 residues. Germline assignment: CDR1 KGHSH and CDR2 LQKENI. This CDR3 is CASSASGTGDPYNEQFF. The CDR3 DNA reads as TGTGCCAGCTCAGCTTCCGGGACAGGGGATCCTTACAATGAGCAGTTCTTC.

The chain carries TRBV6-5 and TRBJ2-7, with D perhaps matching TRBD2 (5 bases). Germline CDR1 reads MNHEY; CDR2 reads SVGAGI. CDR3 length: 15 amino acids. Trimming removed 10 bases from V and 4 bases from J, with 23 bases in between. CDR3 amino acids: CATKIPDGVGYEQYF. The CDR3 DNA follows: TGTGCCACCAAAATCCCCGACGGGGTTGGTTACGAGCAGTACTTC.

This rearrangement joins TRBV5-1 to TRBJ1-5, with unresolved D. Trimming removed 3 bases at V and 6 bases at J, with 13 bases between. This CDR3 has 14 residues. In germline, CDR1 is SGHRS, CDR2 YFSETQ. CDR3: CASSSAAGSQPQHF. Here the CDR3 DNA reads TGCGCCAGCAGCTCGGCGGCTGGGAGTCAGCCCCAGCATTTT.

The CDR3 nucleotides are TGTGCCAGCAGCTCATTACAGGGCGCACGTAATTCACCCCTCCACTTT. Its protein product is CASSSLQGARNSPLHF. The V call is TRBV7-2, the J call TRBJ1-6, with D possibly TRBD1 on 6 matching bases. The CDR3 loop spans 16 amino acids. The germline CDR1 and CDR2 sequences are SGHTA and FQGNSA. V was pared by 4 bases and J by 6 bases, with 16 bases between.

The chain recombines TRBV10-3 with TRBJ1-1; 9 nucleotides line up with TRBD1. The germline V gene has CDR1 ENHRY and CDR2 SYGVKD. CDR3 length: 14 amino acids. Trimming removed 4 bases from V and 4 bases from J; junction bases left unmatched: 4. CDR3 region: CAISAMTGGTEAFF. Here the CDR3 DNA reads TGTGCCATCAGTGCCATGACAGGGGGCACTGAAGCTTTCTTT.

The chain combines TRBV27 with TRBJ1-3; D is undetermined. The V gene's germline CDR1 is MNHEY and CDR2 SMNVEV (reference sequence). V gave up 0 bases and J gave up 6 bases, with 6 bases separating them. This CDR3 comprises 13 residues. The chain's CDR3 is CASSLSAANTIYF. CDR3 sequence (DNA): TGTGCCAGCAGTTTATCGGCGGCAAACACCATATATTTT.

The rearrangement links TRBV24-1 to TRBJ1-1, with D perhaps TRBD1 (6 bases). CDR1 and CDR2 (germline): KGHDR, SFDVKD. Trimming pared 9 bases from V and 1 base from J, leaving 11 bases between. The CDR3 sequence is 13 residues long. The CDR3 loop reads CATRLTGNTEAFF. The CDR3 DNA reads TGTGCCACCCGCTTGACAGGGAACACTGAAGCTTTCTTT.